This TCR beta chain was recovered during a study of breast tumors, draining lymph nodes, adjacent tissues. CDR1 is SGHDT and CDR2 is YYEEEE in the germline V gene. The CDR3 sequence is 17 residues long. V was shortened by 5 bases and J by 0 bases, with 15 bases between the two germline ends. A single record per CDR3 protein comes from TCRdb applying MiXCR to the multiplex PCR reads. The table includes 100,000 or so distinct CDR3 sequences, around 20% detected once. General observations from the study: Tumor and nontumor repertoires were significantly more similar in luminal-like than in basal-like breast cancer. Data only fit, rather than demonstrated, lymph node origin of most tumor T cells. Findings are consistent with lymph node origin and intratumoral expansion of most tumor T cells. Compared with lymph nodes, tumors were less diverse; compared with nontumor tissue, more.

This clonotype was counted ten times or more. Antigen unknown. Breast cancer patients provided tissue from their axillary draining lymph nodes. This TCR derives from a female donor with breast cancer. Some clones in this sample may be carry-over from other donors' samples. The chain links TRBV5-6 to TRBJ1-6, with D perhaps TRBD1 (5 bases). The sequenced sample was axillary lymph node tissue. The CDR3 sequence is CASSSRVGGSYNSPLHF. In DNA, the CDR3 is TGTGCCAGCAGTTCCCGCGTGGGGGGCTCCTATAATTCACCCCTCCACTTT.